This note documents a single T cell receptor (beta chain) sequence. The table came from immunoSEQ multiplex PCR; TCRdb's copy has only in-frame clones and leaves some out. The sample carries around 63,000 clones, 75% to 90% recorded once. This CDR3 is 15 amino acids long. Trimming cost V 0 bases and J 8 bases, with 12 bases left between them. CDR1 and CDR2 from the germline V gene are SGHRS and YFSETQ. The sample belongs to a study of OX40 agonist ivuxolimab in advanced cancers. The sequences come from CD4+ or CD8+ T cells sorted from blood, collected in a trial of the OX40 agonist ivuxolimab. This chain connects TRBV5-1 to TRBJ1-6; D might be TRBD1 (6 bases). The origin of this receptor is an adult with an advanced solid tumor such as melanoma, head and neck, liver or kidney cancer. CDR3 region: CASSLAGGPDSPLHF. The CDR3 nucleotides are TGCGCCAGCAGCTTGGCCGGGGGGCCGGATTCACCCCTCCACTTT. Using reference TRBV5-1 and TRBJ1-6 for the parts outside the CDR3, the full variable domain is KAGVTQTPRYLIKTRGQQVTLSCSPISGHRSVSWYQQTPGQGLQFLFEYFSETQRNKGNFPGRFSGRQFSNSRSEMNVSTLELGDSALYLCASSLAGGPDSPLHFGNGTRLTVT.